This TCR beta chain was sequenced in a study of regulatory T cells in long-lasting Graves disease. Study-level findings and limits: Persistent cases favored TRBV28, TRBJ1-2 and TRBJ2-5.

V lost 5 bases, J lost 4 bases, and 16 bases stayed unmatched. The CDR3 is 17 amino acids. CDR1 and CDR2 from the germline V gene are SEHNR and FQNEAQ (reference sequence). Time point indicated: persistent/refractory GD, antithyroid drugs over 5 years with positive TRAb. The TCR library was prepared using RNA isolated from PBMCs. This clonotype was counted ten times or more. Antigen: not known. According to the study, TCR beta libraries were built with iRepertoire HTBI primers and CDR3-region Arm-PCR. TCRdb re-called the multiplex PCR reads through MiXCR, storing one row per CDR3 protein. The table lists 390,000 or so distinct CDR3 sequences, around 23% of them singletons, with about 27% in the top ten.

The rearrangement uses TRBV7-9 and TRBJ1-1, with TRBD1 matching 7 bases. The sequence was obtained from a woman between 35 and 50 years old with Graves disease. This sample comprised peripheral blood mononuclear cells (PBMCs), obtained when the disease was refractory, from a patient treated with antithyroid drugs. Here the CDR3 reads CASSIRQGFVLSTEAFF. CDR3 DNA: TGTGCCAGCAGCATCAGACAGGGCTTCGTCCTTAGCACTGAAGCTTTCTTT.